The 16 T cell receptor beta chains given below trace back to one sample, sequenced in a study of cytomegalovirus exposure and HLA in healthy donors. PCR amplification relied on 60 Vbeta primers (plus 13 Jbeta primers). Sequencing was performed with immunoSEQ multiplex PCR; in TCRdb, only in-frame clones are kept and a portion is missing. Of some 130,000 clones in the sample, 66% were seen once. The sample comprised PBMCs. The receptors originated from a human donor in good health.

This clone was seen a few times. V is TRBV4-1 and J is TRBJ1-6; 8 bases map to TRBD1. There are 15 residues in the CDR3. With 3 bases clipped from V and 10 bases from J, the junction kept 8 bases outside the gene matches. CDR1 is MGHRA and CDR2 is YSYEKL in the germline V gene. Here the CDR3 DNA reads TGCGCCAGCAGCCACGGGCAGGGGGCCGGGTCACCCCTCCACTTT. Amino acids: CASSHGQGAGSPLHF.

This clone appeared a few times. The chain employs TRBV5-4 and TRBJ2-2; D gene ambiguous. Germline V gene sequence: CDR1 SGHNT, CDR2 YYREEE (reference sequence). The CDR3 consists of 14 residues. Trimming shortened V by 4 bases and J by 4 bases, and 11 bases separated the two germline ends. This chain's CDR3 is CASSPDISTGELFF. The CDR3 nucleotides read TGTGCCAGCAGCCCAGATATCAGCACCGGGGAGCTGTTTTTT.

V gene TRBV6-4 combines with J gene TRBJ2-1; TRBD2 aligns across 10 bases. In germline, CDR1 is MRHNA, CDR2 SNTAGT. Trimming cost V 3 bases and J 0 bases; bases outside gene matches: 2. There are 16 residues in the CDR3. CDR3 loop: CASSDSSGSSYNEQFF. The CDR3 DNA reads as TGTGCCAGCAGTGATTCTAGCGGGAGCTCCTACAATGAGCAGTTCTTC.

The chain recombines TRBV28 with TRBJ1-3; the D is unclear. V gave up 7 bases and J gave up 9 bases, with 13 bases separating them. CDR3 length: 12 amino acids. The germline gives CDR1 MDHEN, CDR2 SYDVKM. The CDR3 DNA is TGTGCCAGCACCATTCTGGGAGGCACCATATATTTT. Amino acids: CASTILGGTIYF.

The CDR3 region has the DNA TGTGCCAGCAGTGAGATCAGAGGTTACAATGAGCAGTTCTTC. Translating it yields CASSEIRGYNEQFF. This rearrangement joins TRBV2 to TRBJ2-1; D not resolved. The V end lost 3 bases, the J end lost 4 bases, and 10 bases lay between the germline ends. Germline-derived CDR1 and CDR2 are SNHLY and FYNNEI. The CDR3 is made up of 14 amino acids.

This rearrangement joins TRBV29-1 to TRBJ2-3; 11 bases match TRBD2. Unmatched junction bases numbered 5, after V lost 4 bases and J lost 2 bases. Germline V gene lookup returns CDR1 SQVTM and CDR2 ANQGSEA. CDR3 length: 15 amino acids. The CDR3: CSVALAGGPTDTQYF. The DNA of the CDR3 is TGCAGCGTTGCGCTAGCGGGAGGCCCCACAGATACGCAGTATTTT.

The V and J genes are TRBV28 and TRBJ2-6; tentatively, D is TRBD1 (5 bases). Germline loops: CDR1 MDHEN, CDR2 SYDVKM. The CDR3 is 16 residues long. The ends were cut back, 5 bases at V and 0 bases at J, with 11 bases in the middle. The CDR3 loop reads CASSPGHPSGANVLTF. CDR3 bases: TGTGCCAGCAGTCCTGGACACCCCTCTGGGGCCAACGTCCTGACTTTC.

The J gene is TRBJ2-6, the V gene TRBV18; 7 nucleotides align to TRBD1. The CDR3 consists of 15 residues. Trimming removed 3 bases from V and 2 bases from J; junction bases left unmatched: 1. The germline V gene has CDR1 KGHSH and CDR2 LQKENI. The CDR3 loop is CASSPGTAGANVLTF. The CDR3 bases are TGTGCCAGCTCACCTGGGACAGCTGGGGCCAACGTCCTGACTTTC.

This chain links TRBV7-8 with TRBJ2-1; TRBD2 matches 9 bases. Germline CDR1 and CDR2: SGHVS and FQNEAQ. The CDR3 contains 12 residues. The junction had 2 bases not matched to a gene; V was cut back by 8 bases and J by 6 bases. As DNA, the CDR3 is TGTGCCAGCTCGACTAGCGGCAATGAGCAGTTCTTC. Translation gives CASSTSGNEQFF.

This clone has a handful of counts. The chain uses TRBV7-2 and TRBJ2-1, with TRBD2 matching 9 bases. V was pared by 10 bases and J by 4 bases, with 8 bases of the junction left unmatched. Germline V gene sequence: CDR1 SGHTA, CDR2 FQGNSA. The CDR3 has 14 residues. CDR3 sequence: CATNPAGGYNEQFF. CDR3 in DNA: TGTGCCACCAATCCGGCGGGAGGGTACAATGAGCAGTTCTTC.

This clone was counted between two and nine times. DNA of the CDR3: TGTGCCAGTAACCCCGGTGGACTAGCGGGACCCAGCGAGCAGTTCTTC. It codes for CASNPGGLAGPSEQFF. The rearrangement uses TRBV19 and TRBJ2-1; TRBD2 matches at 12 bases. The V segment lost 7 bases and the J segment 10 bases; nucleotides outside the gene matches: 14. Germline-derived CDR1 and CDR2 are LNHDA and SQIVND (reference sequence). This CDR3 has 16 residues.

The genes are TRBV6-5 and TRBJ2-7; D is perhaps TRBD1 (6 bases). V was trimmed by 6 bases and J by 6 bases, leaving 18 bases between them. The CDR3 is 14 residues long. Germline loops: CDR1 MNHEY, CDR2 SVGAGI. The CDR3 region is CASRTPGARSEQYF. The CDR3 nucleotides are TGTGCCAGCAGAACACCAGGGGCTCGGTCCGAGCAGTACTTC.

This rearrangement joins TRBV18 to TRBJ2-5, with unresolved D. In germline, CDR1 is KGHSH, CDR2 LQKENI. The V end was cut by 6 bases, the J end by 1 base, with 21 bases between. The CDR3 extends over 17 amino acids. The CDR3 nucleotides read TGTGCCAGCTCCTCCTTCCTCATACGCCGGTTCCAAGAGACCCAGTACTTC. As protein: CASSSFLIRRFQETQYF.

Written as DNA, the CDR3 is TGCGCCAGCAGCCAAGTATCCGGACTAGCGGGAGTCGAGGAGACCCAGTACTTC. Protein: CASSQVSGLAGVEETQYF. The chain links TRBV4-1 to TRBJ2-5; TRBD2 matches 13 bases. CDR3 length equals 18 residues. Losses at the gene ends were 1 base for V and 5 bases for J; bases not matched to a gene: 10. The V gene's germline CDR1 is MGHRA and CDR2 YSYEKL.

The J gene is TRBJ1-5, the V gene TRBV7-3; perhaps TRBD1 as D (5 bases). The CDR3 has 16 amino acids. Germline V gene lookup returns CDR1 SGHTA and CDR2 FQGTGA. Trimming removed 5 bases at V and 2 bases at J, with 16 bases between. The CDR3 DNA reads TGTGCCAGCAGCCTCCCGGGGGAACTGCGCAATCAGCCCCAGCATTTT. This gives the protein CASSLPGELRNQPQHF.

The chain's CDR3 is CASSFPSTSGYNEQFF. CDR3 coding DNA: TGTGCCAGCAGTTTCCCGTCGACTAGCGGGTACAATGAGCAGTTCTTC. V gene TRBV27 combines with J gene TRBJ2-1, with 10 bases that match TRBD2. V shed 3 bases and J 4 bases; nucleotides not matched to a gene: 6. The CDR3 length is 16 residues. Germline V gene lookup returns CDR1 MNHEY and CDR2 SMNVEV (reference sequence).